This is a list of T cell receptor beta chains from one sample in a study of T cells in Graves' hyperthyroidism and ophthalmopathy. One entry per CDR3 protein results from TCRdb running MiXCR on the multiplex PCR reads. Of hundreds of thousands of distinct CDR3 sequences detected, about 38% appear once; the ten largest clones hold about 8.9%. Sequences were obtained from blood. The receptor source for this set is a young man with Graves' hyperthyroidism. Each CDR3 is given with its conserved first and last residue. The D gene is left open where the match is weak. Size is stated for part of the rows, as once, few or many counts, or as a class when the clone is expanded.

CDR3nt,CDR3aa,j_gene,abundance,v_gene,d_gene
TGTGCCAGCAGCACTTCTAGCGGGGTCTCCTACGAGCAGTACTTC,CASSTSSGVSYEQYF,TRBJ2-7,many,TRBV25-1,TRBD2
TGTGCCAGCAGCTCGAGCCTCGGTCGGGCAGAGACCCAGTACTTC,CASSSSLGRAETQYF,TRBJ2-5,many,TRBV7-9,NA
TGTGCCAGCAGTGTGACTACACTCCAAGAGACCCAGTACTTC,CASSVTTLQETQYF,TRBJ2-5,many,TRBV2,NA
TGTGCCAGTGGTAGAACGAGTAGCAATCAGCCCCAGCATTTT,CASGRTSSNQPQHF,TRBJ1-5,NA,TRBV19,NA
TGCAGTGCTACAAGGTTCTCAGGGGAAAGTTACGAGCAGTACTTC,CSATRFSGESYEQYF,TRBJ2-7,many,TRBV20-1,NA
TGTGCCAGCAGCCCCAGAACTGAAGCTTTCTTT,CASSPRTEAFF,TRBJ1-1,many,TRBV7-9,NA
TGTGCCAGCACCCAAGGCGGGGGGGACGGCTACACCTTC,CASTQGGGDGYTF,TRBJ1-2,NA,TRBV7-2,NA
TGTGCCAGTCGGCCGAATGGGGTAGATCGCACTAATGAAAAACTGTTTTTT,CASRPNGVDRTNEKLFF,TRBJ1-4,NA,TRBV7-9,NA
TGTGCCAGCAGCTCGGACAGAGGCTATGGCTACACCTTC,CASSSDRGYGYTF,TRBJ1-2,many,TRBV7-9,NA
TGTGCCAGCAGCTCCCCCACAGGGACGGCGAACACCGGGGAGCTGTTTTTT,CASSSPTGTANTGELFF,TRBJ2-2,NA,TRBV5-6,NA
TGCAGTGCTTGGGCCGTTGAAAAACTGTTTTTT,CSAWAVEKLFF,TRBJ1-4,many,TRBV20-1,NA
TGTGCCAGCAGCCCTGGGGCAGGGGAGTCGAGGGGGGATCAGCCCCAGCATTTT,CASSPGAGESRGDQPQHF,TRBJ1-5,NA,TRBV7-2,NA
TGTGCCACCCAGCGGTCCGGGACCCAAGAGACCCAGTACTTC,CATQRSGTQETQYF,TRBJ2-5,many,TRBV10-3,NA
TGTGCCAGCAGTCTCCAATTCAGCTCCTATAATTCACCCCTCCACTTT,CASSLQFSSYNSPLHF,TRBJ1-6,NA,TRBV2,NA
TGTGCCAGCAGTGGGGCTGGAGGGGGCGAGGTTCAGCCCCAGCATTTT,CASSGAGGGEVQPQHF,TRBJ1-5,few,TRBV2,TRBD1
TGTGCCAGCACCCACGGGTCGGGGCCTGAAGCTTTCTTT,CASTHGSGPEAFF,TRBJ1-1,NA,TRBV12-3/TRBV12-4,NA
TGCAGCGTTGAAATGGAAGGAGAACTGTTTTTT,CSVEMEGELFF,TRBJ1-4,many,TRBV29-1,NA
TGTGCCAGCAGTGTTCCGGCGGGAGGCTCAGAGACCCAGTACTTC,CASSVPAGGSETQYF,TRBJ2-5,many,TRBV2,TRBD2
TGCAGTGCCCTAAATTGGCTAGCGGGGGGAGAGACCCAGTACTTC,CSALNWLAGGETQYF,TRBJ2-5,few,TRBV20-1,TRBD2
TGTGCCAGCAGTTCGCCCGTTTACACTGAAGCTTTCTTT,CASSSPVYTEAFF,TRBJ1-1,few,TRBV12-3/TRBV12-4,NA
TGTGCCATCAGTGGTCCAGGAGGTGCTAACTATGGCTACACCTTC,CAISGPGGANYGYTF,TRBJ1-2,many,TRBV10-3,NA
TGCGCCAGCAGACCGGGACAGGGGGTTAACTCTGGGGCCAACGTCCTGACTTTC,CASRPGQGVNSGANVLTF,TRBJ2-6,few,TRBV5-1,TRBD1
TGTGCCAGCAGCTTGGAAGGGTTAAGTAATTCACCCCTCCACTTT,CASSLEGLSNSPLHF,TRBJ1-6,NA,TRBV7-2,NA
TGTGCCAGCAGTTTAATGGACGGCCCCTACGAGCAGTACTTC,CASSLMDGPYEQYF,TRBJ2-7,NA,TRBV6-5,NA
TGCAGTGCTAGTGTACTAGCGGGAGGTTACGAGCAGTACTTC,CSASVLAGGYEQYF,TRBJ2-7,few,TRBV20-1,TRBD2
TGCAGTGCCGTACGGGGGAACACTGAAGCTTTCTTT,CSAVRGNTEAFF,TRBJ1-1,NA,TRBV20-1,NA
TGTGCCAGTACCGAAGACGGACTGAACACTGAAGCTTTCTTT,CASTEDGLNTEAFF,TRBJ1-1,many,TRBV19,NA
TGTGCCATCAGTGAGTCCCGTGATAGTTATAATTCACCCCTCCACTTT,CAISESRDSYNSPLHF,TRBJ1-6,many,TRBV10-3,NA
TGTGCCAGCAACCCACCCCAGCATTTT,CASNPPQHF,TRBJ1-5,NA,TRBV6-6,NA
TGTGCCAGCAGCTTGGATATGGGGACAGGGCATTCTGAAGCTTTCTTT,CASSLDMGTGHSEAFF,TRBJ1-1,NA,TRBV5-4,TRBD1
TGTGCCAGCAGCTTAGGGGAGGTGTCCGAGCAGTACTTC,CASSLGEVSEQYF,TRBJ2-7,few,TRBV7-9,NA
TGTGCCAGCAGTCAATCGGGAGCCCATAACTATGGCTACACCTTC,CASSQSGAHNYGYTF,TRBJ1-2,few,TRBV5-8,NA
TGCGCCAGCAGGACCGGGACAGGGATCACCGGGGAGCTGTTTTTT,CASRTGTGITGELFF,TRBJ2-2,NA,TRBV10-2,TRBD1
TGTGCCAGACCCGCCGAGGGGTCAGGCACTGAAGCTTTCTTT,CARPAEGSGTEAFF,TRBJ1-1,many,TRBV2,NA
TGTGCCAGTGATACAGGGGCCAATGCTGAAGCTTTCTTT,CASDTGANAEAFF,TRBJ1-1,NA,TRBV19,TRBD1
TGTGCCTGGAGTGTTGGGCCAGGGCGGAACTTC,CAWSVGPGRNF,TRBJ2-7,NA,TRBV30,NA
TGTGCCACCAGTGAGACGGACACCTCAGAGCAGTACTTC,CATSETDTSEQYF,TRBJ2-7,many,TRBV24-1,NA
TGTGCCAGCACGGGACCCTTTGTGGGCTATGGCGAGCAGTACTTC,CASTGPFVGYGEQYF,TRBJ2-7,NA,TRBV12-3/TRBV12-4,NA
TGTGCCAGCAGCTCGGCGGGCATTGGCGGTTCACCCCTCCACTTT,CASSSAGIGGSPLHF,TRBJ1-6,NA,TRBV7-2,NA
TGTGCCAGCAGTGAGGCCGAGCAGGACCTTAGTCTCGCCGGGGAGCTGTTTTTT,CASSEAEQDLSLAGELFF,TRBJ2-2,NA,TRBV9,NA